Listed below are T cell receptor beta chains from one sample, sequenced in a study of vaccination effects on CD4 cells after COVID-19. Their specific antigens are unknown. The protocol was immunoSEQ multiplex PCR, while the TCRdb copy is restricted to in-frame clones and leaves out a portion. The sample records tens of thousands of clones, 55% to 75% being singletons. The sample in question was CD4+ T cells from PBMCs cultured with SARS-CoV-2 spike peptides, obtained before COVID-19 vaccination. The receptors originated from a human donor who received a COVID-19 vaccine. CDR3s include the opening cysteine and the closing phenylalanine or tryptophan. The D gene is left open where the match is weak. Clone size, where shown, is once, few, many, or a class for clones that have expanded.

V gene: TRBV7-9; J gene: TRBJ2-5; D gene: .; clone size: .; CDR3 protein: CASSALGETQYF; CDR3 DNA: TGTGCCAGCAGCGCCCTCGGAGAGACCCAGTACTTC
V gene: TRBV5-5; J gene: TRBJ1-6; D gene: .; clone size: .; CDR3 protein: CASSLVGQDSYSPLHF; CDR3 DNA: TGTGCCAGCAGCTTGGTTGGTCAGGACAGTTATTCACCCCTCCACTTT
V gene: TRBV14; J gene: TRBJ1-1; D gene: .; clone size: .; CDR3 protein: CASSQAPGVNTEAFF; CDR3 DNA: TGTGCCAGCAGCCAGGCGCCAGGGGTGAACACTGAAGCTTTCTTT
V gene: TRBV5-4; J gene: TRBJ1-2; D gene: .; clone size: .; CDR3 protein: CASSLRGTEYGYTF; CDR3 DNA: TGTGCCAGCAGCCTTCGGGGCACAGAGTATGGCTACACCTTC
V gene: TRBV19; J gene: TRBJ1-4; D gene: .; clone size: .; CDR3 protein: CASSRGSNEKLFF; CDR3 DNA: TGTGCCAGTAGTAGGGGGAGTAATGAAAAACTGTTTTTT
V gene: TRBV7-2; J gene: TRBJ2-7; D gene: TRBD2; clone size: .; CDR3 protein: CASSFRAFTSGGANEQYF; CDR3 DNA: TGTGCCAGCAGCTTTAGGGCCTTTACTAGCGGGGGGGCGAACGAGCAGTACTTC
V gene: TRBV25-1; J gene: TRBJ2-1; D gene: .; clone size: .; CDR3 protein: CASSTSWNYNEQFF; CDR3 DNA: TGTGCCAGCTCAACTAGCTGGAACTACAATGAGCAGTTCTTC
V gene: TRBV9; J gene: TRBJ2-1; D gene: TRBD1; clone size: once; CDR3 protein: CASSDDPRGHEQFF; CDR3 DNA: TGTGCCAGCAGCGACGACCCTAGGGGGCATGAGCAGTTCTTC
V gene: TRBV6-2/TRBV6-3; J gene: TRBJ2-4; D gene: .; clone size: .; CDR3 protein: CASSYSTGAMGTKNIQYF; CDR3 DNA: TGTGCCAGCAGTTACTCGACCGGGGCGATGGGGACCAAAAACATTCAGTACTTC
V gene: TRBV5-1; J gene: TRBJ1-4; D gene: .; clone size: few; CDR3 protein: CASSLEGHGNEKLFF; CDR3 DNA: TGCGCCAGCAGCTTGGAGGGACACGGCAATGAAAAACTGTTTTTT
V gene: TRBV27; J gene: TRBJ1-1; D gene: TRBD1; clone size: .; CDR3 protein: CASSSRTGRTEAFF; CDR3 DNA: TGTGCCAGCAGTTCTAGGACAGGGCGGACTGAAGCTTTCTTT
V gene: TRBV18; J gene: TRBJ2-3; D gene: .; clone size: .; CDR3 protein: CASSPPYRTDTQYF; CDR3 DNA: TGTGCCAGCTCACCACCGTACCGCACAGATACGCAGTATTTT
V gene: TRBV3-1/TRBV3-2; J gene: TRBJ1-4; D gene: .; clone size: .; CDR3 protein: CASSPFNEKLFF; CDR3 DNA: TGTGCCAGCAGCCCGTTTAATGAAAAACTGTTTTTT
V gene: TRBV19; J gene: TRBJ1-2; D gene: .; clone size: .; CDR3 protein: CASSIDPIGDGYGYTF; CDR3 DNA: TGTGCCAGTAGTATAGACCCGATTGGGGATGGCTATGGCTACACCTTC
V gene: TRBV6-2/TRBV6-3; J gene: TRBJ2-3; D gene: .; clone size: few; CDR3 protein: CASSYKGRVYKDTQYF; CDR3 DNA: TGTGCCAGCAGTTACAAGGGGCGCGTGTACAAAGATACGCAGTATTTT
V gene: TRBV6-5; J gene: TRBJ1-5; D gene: .; clone size: .; CDR3 protein: CASSYSIQTNQPQHF; CDR3 DNA: TGTGCCAGCAGTTACTCAATACAGACCAATCAGCCCCAGCATTTT
V gene: TRBV24-1; J gene: TRBJ2-1; D gene: .; clone size: .; CDR3 protein: CATSDLRLAGEQFF; CDR3 DNA: TGTGCCACCAGTGATTTACGGCTAGCTGGTGAGCAGTTCTTC
V gene: TRBV5-1; J gene: TRBJ2-7; D gene: TRBD2; clone size: .; CDR3 protein: CASSLLASSYEQYF; CDR3 DNA: TGCGCCAGCAGCTTACTAGCGAGCTCCTACGAGCAGTACTTC
V gene: TRBV18; J gene: TRBJ2-7; D gene: .; clone size: .; CDR3 protein: CASSTGAQTYEQYF; CDR3 DNA: TGTGCCAGCTCGACTGGCGCGCAGACCTACGAGCAGTACTTC
V gene: TRBV7-2; J gene: TRBJ1-6; D gene: .; clone size: .; CDR3 protein: CASSLAGGFYNSPLHF; CDR3 DNA: TGTGCCAGCAGCTTAGCAGGAGGGTTCTATAATTCACCCCTCCACTTT
V gene: TRBV14; J gene: TRBJ1-2; D gene: .; clone size: .; CDR3 protein: CASSQTQGWVGYTF; CDR3 DNA: TGTGCCAGCAGCCAAACGCAGGGGTGGGTTGGCTACACCTTC
V gene: TRBV6-2/TRBV6-3; J gene: TRBJ2-3; D gene: .; clone size: .; CDR3 protein: CASSYGRGRTDTQYF; CDR3 DNA: TGTGCCAGCAGTTACGGCCGGGGCCGCACAGATACGCAGTATTTT
V gene: TRBV11-2; J gene: TRBJ2-7; D gene: .; clone size: .; CDR3 protein: CASSLGLLYEQYF; CDR3 DNA: TGTGCCAGCAGCTTAGGACTCCTCTACGAGCAGTACTTC
V gene: TRBV7-2; J gene: TRBJ2-3; D gene: TRBD2; clone size: .; CDR3 protein: CASSLSSGGSNTQYF; CDR3 DNA: TGTGCCAGCAGCTTAAGCAGCGGGGGGTCGAATACGCAGTATTTT
V gene: TRBV5-6; J gene: TRBJ2-1; D gene: .; clone size: .; CDR3 protein: CASSLDAGQHNEQFF; CDR3 DNA: TGTGCCAGCAGCTTGGATGCGGGACAGCACAATGAGCAGTTCTTC
V gene: TRBV4-1; J gene: TRBJ1-5; D gene: .; clone size: few; CDR3 protein: CASSPGDSNQPQHF; CDR3 DNA: TGCGCCAGCAGCCCTGGGGATAGCAATCAGCCCCAGCATTTT
V gene: TRBV4-1; J gene: TRBJ1-1; D gene: .; clone size: few; CDR3 protein: CASSQDWGSKAFF; CDR3 DNA: TGCGCCAGCAGCCAAGATTGGGGTTCGAAAGCTTTCTTT
V gene: TRBV7-3; J gene: TRBJ2-1; D gene: TRBD2; clone size: .; CDR3 protein: CASSLSGGTPNNEQFF; CDR3 DNA: TGTGCCAGCAGCTTAAGCGGGGGGACACCTAACAATGAGCAGTTCTTC
V gene: TRBV27; J gene: TRBJ1-2; D gene: TRBD1; clone size: few; CDR3 protein: CASSVGQGAYGYTF; CDR3 DNA: TGTGCCAGCAGTGTGGGACAGGGTGCCTATGGCTACACCTTC
V gene: TRBV7-2; J gene: TRBJ1-2; D gene: TRBD1; clone size: .; CDR3 protein: CASSLQQGATNYGYTF; CDR3 DNA: TGTGCCAGCAGCCTACAACAGGGGGCTACTAACTATGGCTACACCTTC
V gene: TRBV12-3/TRBV12-4; J gene: TRBJ2-3; D gene: .; clone size: large; CDR3 protein: CASSLRDTQYF; CDR3 DNA: TGTGCCAGCAGTTTACGTGATACGCAGTATTTT